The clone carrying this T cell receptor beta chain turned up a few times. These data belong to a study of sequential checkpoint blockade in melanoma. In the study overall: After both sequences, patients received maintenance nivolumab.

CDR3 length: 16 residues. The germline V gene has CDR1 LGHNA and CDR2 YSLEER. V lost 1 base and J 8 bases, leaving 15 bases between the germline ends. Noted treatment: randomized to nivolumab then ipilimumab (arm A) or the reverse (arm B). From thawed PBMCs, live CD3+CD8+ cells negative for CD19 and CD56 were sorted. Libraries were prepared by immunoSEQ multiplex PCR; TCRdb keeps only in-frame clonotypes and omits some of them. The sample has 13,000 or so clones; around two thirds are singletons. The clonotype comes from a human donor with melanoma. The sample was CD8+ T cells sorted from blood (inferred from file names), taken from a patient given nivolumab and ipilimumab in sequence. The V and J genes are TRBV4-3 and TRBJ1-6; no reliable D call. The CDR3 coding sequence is TGCGCCAGCAGCCAAGGATTCGGAGGTGTGGATTCACCCCTCCACTTT. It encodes CASSQGFGGVDSPLHF.